This entry is about one T cell receptor (beta chain). These data are taken from a study of identical twins. TCRdb re-called the 5' RACE reads with MiXCR, one entry per CDR3 protein. Of fewer than 900,000 distinct CDR3 sequences in the sample, about 20% were seen once. In germline, CDR1 is SEHNR, CDR2 FQNEAQ (reference sequence). J lost 2 bases, V lost 2 bases, and 5 bases had no gene match. The CDR3 covers 16 residues. The sample was also linked to a second study, of T cells expressing NK-cell markers. That paper adds: What restricted sorting to alpha-beta TCR T cells in several experiments was an anti-gamma-delta TCR antibody. The study found these clonotypes also leading the CD3+CD56-NKG2C+ fraction in several donors.

Material for sequencing was PBMCs. This chain connects TRBV7-9 to TRBJ1-4, with 7 bases aligning to TRBD1. The sequence was obtained from a woman aged 18-30 years in good health. CDR3 nucleotide sequence: TGTGCCAGCAGCTTAAGACAGGGTCAGACTAATGAAAAACTGTTTTTT. Translation: CASSLRQGQTNEKLFF.